These 6 T cell receptor beta chains came from one sample sequenced in a study of cytomegalovirus exposure and HLA in healthy donors. TCRdb's table, derived via immunoSEQ multiplex PCR, lists solely in-frame clones and lacks some. The sample yields tens of thousands of clones, roughly 92% seen once. Source material: PBMCs. These receptors originate from a man between 18 and 29 years old in good health and CMV-seronegative.

The CDR3 is CASSLGAGGRGETQYF. CDR3 coding DNA: TGTGCCAGCAGCTTAGGGGCGGGAGGCCGGGGCGAGACCCAGTACTTC. This chain uses TRBV7-9 with TRBJ2-5; 8 bases are shared with TRBD2. The J segment lost 5 bases and the V segment lost 1 base, leaving 9 bases of the junction unmatched. The V gene's germline CDR1 is SEHNR and CDR2 FQNEAQ (reference sequence). The CDR3 is 16 amino acids.

The CDR3 DNA reads as TGTGCCAGCATCGCTACTAGCGGGAGGGGGGATGAGCAGTTCTTC. Translated, it gives CASIATSGRGDEQFF. The V gene is TRBV11-2, the J gene TRBJ2-1, with TRBD2 identical over 13 bases. CDR1 and CDR2 from the germline V gene are SGHAT and FQNNGV. The CDR3 extends over 15 amino acids. V was pared by 7 bases and J by 8 bases, with 8 bases of the junction left unmatched.

V and J are TRBV11-2 and TRBJ1-1; unclear D gene. The CDR3 is 11 residues long. Per the germline V gene, CDR1 is SGHAT and CDR2 is FQNNGV. V was cut by 4 bases and J by 7 bases, with 7 bases left in between. CDR3 DNA sequence: TGTGCCAGCAGCTCCCGTATTGAAGCTTTCTTT. This gives the protein CASSSRIEAFF.

This rearrangement joins TRBV28 to TRBJ1-1; the match to TRBD1 covers 8 bases. The CDR3 spans 16 residues. The ends lost 2 bases at V and 1 base at J; junction bases unmatched: 6. Germline V gives CDR1 MDHEN, CDR2 SYDVKM. The CDR3 here is CASSLPDRVRNTEAFF. In nucleotides, the CDR3 is TGTGCCAGCAGTTTACCGGACAGGGTGAGGAACACTGAAGCTTTCTTT. Supplemented by reference TRBV28 and TRBJ1-1, the full variable domain reads DVKVTQSSRYLVKRTGEKVFLECVQDMDHENMFWYRQDPGLGLRLIYFSYDVKMKEKGDIPEGYSVSREKKERFSLILESASTNQTSMYLCASSLPDRVRNTEAFFGQGTRLTVV.

The chain employs TRBV30 and TRBJ2-1; 11 nucleotides align to TRBD2. The germline V gene encodes CDR1 GTSNPN and CDR2 SVGIG (reference sequence). The length of the CDR3 is 14 residues. Unmatched junction bases numbered 4, after V lost 0 bases and J lost 9 bases. In nucleotides, the CDR3 is TGTGCCTGGAGTGTCCTAGCGGGAGGTGGTGAGCAGTTCTTC. Translation gives CAWSVLAGGGEQFF.

This clone appeared once. The chain is built from TRBV19 and TRBJ1-5; 8 positions match TRBD1. V trimming: 3 bases; J trimming: 3 bases; junction bases outside the gene matches: 10. The CDR3 loop spans 17 amino acids. Germline V gives CDR1 LNHDA, CDR2 SQIVND (reference sequence). Here the CDR3 reads CASSISRTGPINQPQHF. Here the CDR3 DNA reads TGTGCCAGTAGTATTTCCCGGACAGGGCCCATCAATCAGCCCCAGCATTTT.